Listed below are T cell receptor beta chains from one sample, sequenced in a study of PD-1 blockade in classical Hodgkin lymphoma. This table comes from immunoSEQ multiplex PCR, and its TCRdb copy is limited to in-frame clones, with some not included. The repertoire consists of over 85,000 clones, with about nine tenths occurring once and the leading ten covering under 3%. The material sequenced was peripheral blood mononuclear cells (PBMCs), taken before the fourth cycle of nivolumab. The receptors shown here come from a human donor with classical Hodgkin lymphoma. CDR3s include the opening cysteine and the closing phenylalanine or tryptophan. The D gene is left open where the match is weak. Clone size, where shown, is once, few, many, or a class for clones that have expanded.

once | - | TRBJ2-3 | TRBV7-9 | CASSLALASTDTQYF | TGTGCCAGCAGCTTAGCGCTGGCTAGCACAGATACGCAGTATTTT
- | TRBD1 | TRBJ1-6 | TRBV30 | CAWRADRGRSPLHF | TGTGCCTGGAGGGCGGACAGGGGGCGGTCACCCCTCCACTTT
- | TRBD1 | TRBJ2-7 | TRBV18 | CASSDGQGIHYEQYF | TGTGCCAGCTCAGACGGACAGGGGATCCACTACGAGCAGTACTTC
- | - | TRBJ1-5 | TRBV6-4 | CASSGDSNQPQHF | TGTGCCAGCAGTGGGGACAGCAATCAGCCCCAGCATTTT
- | - | TRBJ1-1 | TRBV7-9 | CASSLRRGSTEAFF | TGTGCCAGCAGCTTACGCAGGGGAAGCACTGAAGCTTTCTTT
- | - | TRBJ1-2 | TRBV19 | CASTVYNPPTYGYTF | TGTGCCAGTACCGTATATAACCCACCAACCTATGGCTACACCTTC
once | - | TRBJ1-2 | TRBV4-3 | CASSPWAGNYGYTF | TGCGCCAGCAGCCCCTGGGCGGGTAACTATGGCTACACCTTC
- | TRBD1 | TRBJ1-2 | TRBV7-8 | CASSLESDRGGYGYTF | TGTGCCAGCAGCTTAGAATCGGACAGGGGTGGCTATGGCTACACCTTC
- | - | TRBJ2-2 | TRBV7-9 | CASSLGPFKGDGELFF | TGTGCCAGCAGCTTAGGTCCTTTTAAGGGGGACGGGGAGCTGTTTTTT
- | - | TRBJ1-2 | TRBV19 | CASSSPTDSPGYTF | TGTGCCAGTAGTTCCCCGACAGACTCTCCTGGCTACACCTTC
- | - | TRBJ2-3 | TRBV6-1 | CASSEAWGATDTQYF | TGTGCCAGCAGTGAAGCCTGGGGGGCAACAGATACGCAGTATTTT
once | - | TRBJ1-1 | TRBV14 | CASSQGGSPTFF | TGTGCCAGCAGCCAAGGAGGGTCTCCTACGTTCTTT
- | - | TRBJ1-1 | TRBV20-1 | CSARAGRGAFF | TGCAGTGCTAGAGCGGGGAGGGGAGCTTTCTTT
- | - | TRBJ1-5 | TRBV9 | CASSVWDMYSNQPQHF | TGTGCCAGCAGCGTATGGGACATGTATAGCAATCAGCCCCAGCATTTT